This is a list of T cell receptor beta chains from one sample in a study of shared clonotypes between healthy human individuals. The protocol was immunoSEQ multiplex PCR, while the TCRdb copy is restricted to in-frame clones and leaves out a portion. This table has about 2 million clones, 85% to 95% appearing once. The source material was naive CD4+ T cells sorted from blood. These receptors originate from a man between 18 and 35 years old in good health. The CDR3 runs from the conserved cysteine through the conserved F or W. Fields, in order: D gene, clone size, J gene, V gene, CDR3 protein, CDR3 DNA. D genes are given only for firm matches. Rows may omit the clone size; those that give it use once, few, many or a size class.

d_gene: .; abundance: .; j_gene: TRBJ2-7; v_gene: TRBV13; CDR3aa: CASGRVWEQYF; CDR3nt: TGTGCCAGCGGCAGGGTGTGGGAGCAGTACTTC
d_gene: .; abundance: .; j_gene: TRBJ1-1; v_gene: TRBV5-1; CDR3aa: CASSLVTGVMNTEAFF; CDR3nt: TGCGCCAGCAGCTTGGTTACGGGAGTCATGAACACTGAAGCTTTCTTT
d_gene: .; abundance: .; j_gene: TRBJ1-6; v_gene: TRBV7-9; CDR3aa: CASSLQGAIAMNSPLHF; CDR3nt: TGTGCCAGCAGCTTACAGGGAGCTATCGCTATGAATTCACCCCTCCACTTT
d_gene: TRBD1; abundance: .; j_gene: TRBJ2-1; v_gene: TRBV5-4; CDR3aa: CASSFRSGTGFNNEQFF; CDR3nt: TGTGCCAGCAGCTTTCGAAGCGGGACAGGGTTCAACAATGAGCAGTTCTTC
d_gene: .; abundance: .; j_gene: TRBJ2-5; v_gene: TRBV5-1; CDR3aa: CASRQEGWMETQYF; CDR3nt: TGCGCCAGCAGACAGGAGGGCTGGATGGAGACCCAGTACTTC
d_gene: TRBD2; abundance: .; j_gene: TRBJ2-3; v_gene: TRBV29-1; CDR3aa: CSVEDLRTSGPLSDTQYF; CDR3nt: TGCAGCGTTGAAGATTTAAGGACTAGCGGACCCCTATCGGATACGCAGTATTTT
d_gene: TRBD1; abundance: .; j_gene: TRBJ1-1; v_gene: TRBV6-5; CDR3aa: CASKGGLKLNTEAFF; CDR3nt: TGTGCCAGCAAAGGGGGCTTAAAACTGAACACTGAAGCTTTCTTT
d_gene: TRBD2; abundance: .; j_gene: TRBJ2-7; v_gene: TRBV2; CDR3aa: CASSLGRDRYEQYF; CDR3nt: TGTGCCAGCAGTTTGGGGAGGGATCGGTACGAGCAGTACTTC
d_gene: .; abundance: .; j_gene: TRBJ1-2; v_gene: TRBV19; CDR3aa: CASSPQGLNYGYTF; CDR3nt: TGTGCCAGTAGCCCGCAGGGATTGAACTATGGCTACACCTTC
d_gene: .; abundance: .; j_gene: TRBJ1-4; v_gene: TRBV28; CDR3aa: CASSFSLTNEKLFF; CDR3nt: TGTGCCAGCAGTTTTTCCCTAACTAATGAAAAACTGTTTTTT
d_gene: .; abundance: .; j_gene: TRBJ1-3; v_gene: TRBV5-1; CDR3aa: CASSSASGNTIYF; CDR3nt: TGCGCCAGCAGTAGTGCTTCTGGAAACACCATATATTTT
d_gene: TRBD1; abundance: .; j_gene: TRBJ1-2; v_gene: TRBV19; CDR3aa: CASTFGQGDYGYTF; CDR3nt: TGTGCCAGTACATTCGGACAGGGGGACTATGGCTACACCTTC
d_gene: TRBD2; abundance: .; j_gene: TRBJ2-7; v_gene: TRBV5-1; CDR3aa: CASSFAAGGREQYF; CDR3nt: TGCGCCAGCAGCTTCGCAGCGGGGGGGCGTGAGCAGTACTTC
d_gene: .; abundance: .; j_gene: TRBJ2-2; v_gene: TRBV28; CDR3aa: CASSPGAGELFF; CDR3nt: TGTGCCAGCAGCCCAGGGGCCGGGGAGCTGTTTTTT
d_gene: .; abundance: .; j_gene: TRBJ2-7; v_gene: TRBV4-1; CDR3aa: CASSQEPWGNAGRHEQYF; CDR3nt: TGCGCCAGCAGCCAAGAACCCTGGGGGAATGCAGGGAGGCACGAGCAGTACTTC
d_gene: TRBD1; abundance: .; j_gene: TRBJ1-6; v_gene: TRBV4-3; CDR3aa: CASSLSGTGGSPLHF; CDR3nt: TGCGCCAGCAGCCTGTCCGGGACAGGGGGCTCACCCCTCCACTTT
d_gene: .; abundance: .; j_gene: TRBJ2-4; v_gene: TRBV5-1; CDR3aa: CASSSDLSKNIQYF; CDR3nt: TGCGCCAGCAGCTCCGACCTTTCCAAAAACATTCAGTACTTC
d_gene: .; abundance: .; j_gene: TRBJ2-3; v_gene: TRBV7-9; CDR3aa: CASSLSSGRSTTDTQYF; CDR3nt: TGTGCCAGCAGCTTAAGCTCTGGCAGGAGTACCACAGATACGCAGTATTTT
d_gene: .; abundance: .; j_gene: TRBJ2-3; v_gene: TRBV14; CDR3aa: CASSSPGVWRDTQYF; CDR3nt: TGTGCCAGCAGCAGTCCGGGCGTATGGAGAGATACGCAGTATTTT
d_gene: TRBD1; abundance: .; j_gene: TRBJ2-5; v_gene: TRBV6-1; CDR3aa: CASSGDRERETQYF; CDR3nt: TGTGCCAGCAGTGGGGACAGGGAGAGAGAGACCCAGTACTTC
d_gene: .; abundance: .; j_gene: TRBJ2-7; v_gene: TRBV29-1; CDR3aa: CSVSEGRNYEQYF; CDR3nt: TGCAGCGTTTCCGAGGGCCGCAACTACGAGCAGTACTTC
d_gene: .; abundance: .; j_gene: TRBJ1-2; v_gene: TRBV21-1; CDR3aa: CASSMRQGARDGDYGYTF; CDR3nt: TGTGCCAGCAGCATGAGACAGGGGGCTCGTGATGGAGACTATGGCTACACCTTC
d_gene: .; abundance: .; j_gene: TRBJ2-3; v_gene: TRBV11-2; CDR3aa: CASSSTRSDTQYF; CDR3nt: TGTGCCAGCAGCTCGACAAGGTCGGATACGCAGTATTTT
d_gene: .; abundance: .; j_gene: TRBJ1-5; v_gene: TRBV28; CDR3aa: CASTGGAPRAQHF; CDR3nt: TGTGCCAGCACCGGGGGGGCACCGCGGGCCCAGCATTTT
d_gene: .; abundance: .; j_gene: TRBJ2-7; v_gene: TRBV4-3; CDR3aa: CASSQDPAGPYEQYF; CDR3nt: TGCGCCAGCAGCCAAGATCCCGCGGGGCCCTACGAGCAGTACTTC
d_gene: TRBD1; abundance: .; j_gene: TRBJ2-5; v_gene: TRBV6-1; CDR3aa: CASSVDRGRETQYF; CDR3nt: TGTGCCAGCAGTGTGGACAGGGGCAGGGAGACCCAGTACTTC
d_gene: .; abundance: .; j_gene: TRBJ1-2; v_gene: TRBV6-6; CDR3aa: CASSYSILGGGYTF; CDR3nt: TGTGCCAGCAGTTACTCGATCCTTGGAGGTGGCTACACCTTC
d_gene: .; abundance: .; j_gene: TRBJ2-1; v_gene: TRBV5-4; CDR3aa: CASSLVGYDNEQFF; CDR3nt: TGTGCCAGCAGCTTGGTCGGGTATGACAATGAGCAGTTCTTC
d_gene: .; abundance: few; j_gene: TRBJ1-1; v_gene: TRBV10-2; CDR3aa: CASSTRGIPEAFF; CDR3nt: TGCGCCAGCAGTACCCGGGGAATCCCTGAAGCTTTCTTT
d_gene: .; abundance: .; j_gene: TRBJ1-1; v_gene: TRBV4-1; CDR3aa: CASRSGTANTEAFF; CDR3nt: TGCGCCAGCAGATCCGGGACGGCGAACACTGAAGCTTTCTTT
d_gene: .; abundance: once; j_gene: TRBJ2-1; v_gene: TRBV28; CDR3aa: CASSFDRAFEQFF; CDR3nt: TGTGCCAGCAGTTTCGATCGAGCATTTGAGCAGTTCTTC
d_gene: .; abundance: .; j_gene: TRBJ1-1; v_gene: TRBV2; CDR3aa: CASRGGGFEAFF; CDR3nt: TGTGCCAGCAGGGGCGGGGGGTTTGAAGCTTTCTTT
d_gene: TRBD2; abundance: .; j_gene: TRBJ2-3; v_gene: TRBV30; CDR3aa: CAWSPAGLAGGSGNTQYF; CDR3nt: TGTGCCTGGAGTCCTGCCGGACTAGCGGGAGGGTCCGGGAATACGCAGTATTTT
d_gene: .; abundance: once; j_gene: TRBJ2-2; v_gene: TRBV10-2; CDR3aa: CASTEGGSNTGELFF; CDR3nt: TGCGCCAGCACCGAGGGGGGGTCGAACACCGGGGAGCTGTTTTTT
d_gene: .; abundance: .; j_gene: TRBJ2-1; v_gene: TRBV30; CDR3aa: CAWSVVIEQFF; CDR3nt: TGTGCCTGGAGTGTAGTTATTGAGCAGTTCTTC
d_gene: TRBD1; abundance: .; j_gene: TRBJ2-3; v_gene: TRBV5-3; CDR3aa: CASSRDRVTDTQYF; CDR3nt: TGTGCCAGCTCCCGGGACAGGGTCACAGATACGCAGTATTTT
d_gene: TRBD2; abundance: .; j_gene: TRBJ2-1; v_gene: TRBV6-5; CDR3aa: CASRKPSGGNEQFF; CDR3nt: TGTGCCAGCAGAAAACCCAGCGGGGGCAATGAGCAGTTCTTC